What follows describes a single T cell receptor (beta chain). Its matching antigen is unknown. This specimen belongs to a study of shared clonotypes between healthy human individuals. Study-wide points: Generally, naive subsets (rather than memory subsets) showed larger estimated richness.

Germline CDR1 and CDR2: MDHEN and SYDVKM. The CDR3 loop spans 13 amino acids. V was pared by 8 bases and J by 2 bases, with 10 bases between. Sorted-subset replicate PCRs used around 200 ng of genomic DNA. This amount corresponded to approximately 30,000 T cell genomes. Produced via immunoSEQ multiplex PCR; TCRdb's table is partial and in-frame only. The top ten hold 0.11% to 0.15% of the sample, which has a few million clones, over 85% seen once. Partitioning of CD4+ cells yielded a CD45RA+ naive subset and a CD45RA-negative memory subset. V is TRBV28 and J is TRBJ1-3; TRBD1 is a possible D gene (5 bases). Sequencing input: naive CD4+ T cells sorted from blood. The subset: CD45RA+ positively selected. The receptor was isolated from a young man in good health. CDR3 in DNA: TGTGCCAGCGCCAGGGAGGCTGGAAACACCATATATTTT. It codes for CASAREAGNTIYF.